A single sample gave rise to the 30 T cell receptor beta chains below, sequenced in a study of monozygotic twins with inflammatory bowel disease. TCRdb re-analyzed the 5' RACE reads; it lists each CDR3 protein once, without DNA. This sample's table reports under 150,000 distinct CDR3 sequences. The source material was blood. The receptors shown here come from a human donor with ulcerative colitis or Crohn's disease, or a healthy co-twin of an affected twin (not recorded which).

The chain uses TRBV5-1 and TRBJ1-5; TCRdb outputs TRBD1, but without DNA this stays unchecked. Germline V lookup: CDR1 SGHRS, CDR2 YFSETQ. The CDR3 loop spans 14 amino acids. The CDR3 region is CASSFEGADQPQHF.

The V and J genes are TRBV7-8 and TRBJ1-4; the TCRdb D gene call, TRBD1, has no DNA to confirm it. Germline V gives CDR1 SGHVS, CDR2 FQNEAQ. This CDR3 has 16 residues. The CDR3 region is CASSPGQGGTNEKLFF.

This chain uses TRBV7-6 with TRBJ2-7; the TCRdb call, TRBD1, lacks DNA for checking. There are 13 residues in the CDR3. The germline CDR1 and CDR2 sequences are SGHVS and FNYEAQ. CDR3 sequence: CASSFDRAYEQYF. Based on the CDR3 plus reference TRBV7-6 and TRBJ2-7, the full variable domain is GAGVSQSPRYKVTKRGQDVALRCDPISGHVSLYWYRQALGQGPEFLTYFNYEAQQDKSGLPNDRFSAERPEGSISTLTIQRTEQRDSAMYRCASSFDRAYEQYFGPGTRLTVT.

The chain is built from TRBV4-3 and TRBJ2-4. Germline CDR1 is LGHNA and CDR2 is YSLEER. The CDR3 contains 16 residues. CDR3 sequence: CASSQNPGIAKNIQYF.

This chain joins TRBV5-6 and TRBJ2-7; TCRdb picks TRBD1, but there is no DNA to check that call. CDR3 length: 15 amino acids. Per germline, CDR1 SGHDT and CDR2 YYEEEE. This CDR3 reads CASTFGTGIPYEQYF.

This chain's CDR3 is CASSLMKGYYEQYF. The chain employs TRBV7-2 and TRBJ2-7; as DNA is missing, the TRBD1 call by TCRdb cannot be tested. This CDR3 has 14 residues. CDR1 and CDR2 from the germline V gene are SGHTA and FQGNSA.

V gene TRBV27 combines with J gene TRBJ2-1; TCRdb's assignment of TRBD1 cannot be checked, as there is no DNA. CDR3 length: 17 residues. The germline V gene encodes CDR1 MNHEY and CDR2 SMNVEV (reference sequence). CDR3 sequence reads: CASSLNIGGIAYNEQFF.

The chain is built from TRBV2 and TRBJ2-1. Per germline, CDR1 SNHLY and CDR2 FYNNEI. CDR3 length: 14 residues. The CDR3 is CASRDRSAYNEQFF. Supplemented by reference TRBV2 and TRBJ2-1, the full variable domain reads EPEVTQTPSHQVTQMGQEVILRCVPISNHLYFYWYRQILGQKVEFLVSFYNNEISEKSEIFDDQFSVERPDGSNFTLKIRSTKLEDSAMYFCASRDRSAYNEQFFGPGTRLTVL.

This rearrangement joins TRBV24-1 to TRBJ2-2; the TRBD1 assignment by TCRdb is unverifiable without DNA. The CDR3 runs 16 residues. Germline V lookup: CDR1 KGHDR, CDR2 SFDVKD. The CDR3 loop is CATSDRGTGWPGELFF.

This chain's CDR3 is CASSFLTLQGTQYF. The chain uses TRBV6-1 and TRBJ2-5; TCRdb designates TRBD1, a call that cannot be tested without DNA. The CDR3 loop spans 14 amino acids. Per germline, CDR1 MNHNS and CDR2 SASEGT.

The chain couples TRBV6-4 to TRBJ2-3; TCRdb calls TRBD1, which cannot be checked without DNA. The germline CDR1 and CDR2 sequences are MRHNA and SNTAGT. The CDR3 contains 15 residues. The CDR3: CASSQTGGDTDTQYF.

V usage is TRBV7-9 and J usage is TRBJ1-1; TCRdb's D call, TRBD1, is unchecked because there is no DNA. The CDR3 has 12 amino acids. The germline CDR1 and CDR2 sequences are SEHNR and FQNEAQ (reference sequence). The CDR3 is CASSLGQGAAFF.

V usage is TRBV5-5 and J usage is TRBJ2-5; there is no DNA to check the TCRdb D call of TRBD1. Germline V CDR1 and CDR2: SGHKS, YYEKEE (reference sequence). The CDR3 has 16 residues. The CDR3 sequence: CASSLSGTAMRETQYF.

The chain employs TRBV24-1 and TRBJ2-2; TCRdb reports TRBD1, a call that lacks DNA to check it against. This CDR3 spans 14 amino acids. CDR1 KGHDR and CDR2 SFDVKD come from the germline V gene. The CDR3 sequence is CATSEDRVTGELFF.

This chain links TRBV11-2 with TRBJ1-3. This CDR3 has 15 amino acids. Germline assignment: CDR1 SGHAT and CDR2 FQNNGV. CDR3 protein: CASSFHSGSGNTIYF.

This chain links TRBV7-2 with TRBJ1-5; TCRdb selects TRBD1, and the lack of DNA leaves this call unchecked. CDR3 size: 16 residues. Germline V lookup: CDR1 SGHTA, CDR2 FQGNSA. The CDR3 spells CASSLVPGGTNQPQHF.

The chain recombines TRBV20-1 with TRBJ1-1; TCRdb's D call of TRBD1 is untestable without DNA. This CDR3 comprises 14 residues. CDR1 DFQATT and CDR2 SNEGSKA come from the germline V gene (reference sequence). This chain's CDR3 is CSARPGGRDTEAFF.

V and J are TRBV4-1 and TRBJ2-5; TCRdb reports TRBD2, a call that lacks DNA to check it against. This CDR3 is built from 15 residues. The germline V gene encodes CDR1 MGHRA and CDR2 YSYEKL. The CDR3 loop is CASSQGPSSGETQYF.

V gene TRBV5-1 combines with J gene TRBJ2-2; TCRdb gives TRBD1 as the D gene, but with no DNA this cannot be confirmed. The CDR3 is made up of 17 amino acids. Germline V gene data show CDR1 as SGHRS and CDR2 as YFSETQ. CDR3 amino acids: CASSWDGTVINTGELFF.

The rearrangement uses TRBV20-1 and TRBJ2-2; TCRdb outputs TRBD1, but without DNA this stays unchecked. From germline, CDR1 is DFQATT and CDR2 SNEGSKA (reference sequence). This CDR3 has 14 residues. CDR3 amino acids: CSAREGGGTGELFF.

The chain couples TRBV7-9 to TRBJ2-7; the D call from TCRdb, TRBD1, cannot be confirmed without DNA. This CDR3 comprises 16 residues. The germline V gene has CDR1 SEHNR and CDR2 FQNEAQ (reference sequence). The CDR3 sequence: CASSLGSGRGYYEQYF. Together with reference TRBV7-9 and TRBJ2-7, the CDR3 gives the full variable domain: DTGVSQNPRHKITKRGQNVTFRCDPISEHNRLYWYRQTLGQGPEFLTYFQNEAQLEKSRLLSDRFSAERPKGSFSTLEIQRTEQGDSAMYLCASSLGSGRGYYEQYFGPGTRLTVT.

CDR3 amino acids: CAWSPPPTIDEQFF. The V and J genes are TRBV30 and TRBJ2-1; TCRdb selects TRBD1, and the lack of DNA leaves this call unchecked. Germline lookup yields CDR1 GTSNPN and CDR2 SVGIG (reference sequence). The CDR3 runs 14 residues.

The chain has TRBV6-1 and TRBJ2-1; TCRdb indicates TRBD1, and absent DNA this call remains unverified. CDR1 and CDR2 from the germline V gene are MNHNS and SASEGT. The CDR3 totals 15 residues. CDR3 region: CASTDRDRGDNEQFF.

The CDR3 is CASSQFAGGSTGELFF. V and J are TRBV4-2 and TRBJ2-2; checking the TCRdb D call of TRBD2 is not possible without DNA. This CDR3 has 16 amino acids. The germline gives CDR1 LGHNA, CDR2 YNFKEQ.

The V gene is TRBV4-1, the J gene TRBJ2-7; TCRdb proposes TRBD2, but this gene call is untestable without DNA. Per germline, CDR1 MGHRA and CDR2 YSYEKL. The CDR3 contains 15 residues. The CDR3 loop reads CASSHELAGPYEQYF.

The V and J genes are TRBV12-5 and TRBJ1-3. The CDR3 is 14 residues long. Germline CDR1 and CDR2: LGHNT and FRNRAP. The CDR3 region is CASGFGVSGNTIYF.

The chain uses TRBV5-1 and TRBJ1-5; TCRdb indicates TRBD1, and absent DNA this call remains unverified. Germline CDR1 SGHRS, CDR2 YFSETQ. CDR3 length equals 17 residues. CDR3 sequence: CASSLGATAGDNQPQHF.

V gene TRBV20-1 combines with J gene TRBJ2-7. CDR3 size: 15 residues. Germline CDR1 DFQATT, CDR2 SNEGSKA (reference sequence). The CDR3 is CSALDLTHLTYEQYF.

This sequence joins TRBV10-3 and TRBJ2-5. Germline CDR1 and CDR2: ENHRY and SYGVKD. This CDR3 contains 11 residues. CDR3 sequence reads: CAISSQETQYF.

V gene TRBV7-2 combines with J gene TRBJ1-1; TCRdb calls TRBD1, which cannot be checked without DNA. Germline CDR1 reads SGHTA; CDR2 reads FQGNSA. CDR3 length: 14 amino acids. CDR3 residues: CASSPRAGATEAFF.